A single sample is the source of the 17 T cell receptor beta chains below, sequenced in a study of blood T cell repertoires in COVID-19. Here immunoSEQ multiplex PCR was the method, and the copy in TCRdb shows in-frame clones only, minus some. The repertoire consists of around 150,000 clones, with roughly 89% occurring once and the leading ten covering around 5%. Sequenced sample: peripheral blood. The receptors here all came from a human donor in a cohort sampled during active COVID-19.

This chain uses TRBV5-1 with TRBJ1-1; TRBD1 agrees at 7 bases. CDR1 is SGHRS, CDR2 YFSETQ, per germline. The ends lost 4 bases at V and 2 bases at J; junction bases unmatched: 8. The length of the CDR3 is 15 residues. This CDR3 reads CASSATGTANTEAFF. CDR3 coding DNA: TGCGCCAGCAGCGCGACCGGGACAGCTAACACTGAAGCTTTCTTT.

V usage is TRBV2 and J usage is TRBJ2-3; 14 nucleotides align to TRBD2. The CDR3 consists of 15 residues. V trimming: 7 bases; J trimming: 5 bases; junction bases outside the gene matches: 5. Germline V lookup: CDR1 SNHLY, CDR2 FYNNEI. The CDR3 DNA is TGTGCCAGCATAGGGACTAGCGGGGGAGGAGATACGCAGTATTTT. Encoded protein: CASIGTSGGGDTQYF.

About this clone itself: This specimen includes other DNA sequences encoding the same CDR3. CDR3 residues: CASSLAGGSYEQYF. The CDR3 bases are TGTGCCAGCAGCCTAGCGGGGGGGTCCTACGAGCAGTACTTC. The V and J genes are TRBV28 and TRBJ2-7, with TRBD2 matching 12 bases. The CDR3 sequence is 14 residues long. Germline CDR1 and CDR2: MDHEN and SYDVKM. The ends lost 6 bases at V and 1 base at J; junction bases unmatched: 1.

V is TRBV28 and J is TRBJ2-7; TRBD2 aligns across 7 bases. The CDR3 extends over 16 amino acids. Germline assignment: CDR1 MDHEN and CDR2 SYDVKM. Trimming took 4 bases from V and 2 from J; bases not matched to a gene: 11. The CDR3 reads CASSSPLAPQTYEQYF. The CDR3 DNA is TGTGCCAGCAGTTCCCCACTAGCGCCTCAGACCTACGAGCAGTACTTC.

The CDR3 bases are TGCGCCAGCAGCTCACGACAGGGCCTAACCCACGAGCAGTACTTC. Protein product: CASSSRQGLTHEQYF. The chain is built from TRBV5-1 and TRBJ2-7; 7 positions match TRBD1. J lost 5 bases, V lost 3 bases, and 11 bases had no gene match. CDR3 size: 15 residues. Germline assignment: CDR1 SGHRS and CDR2 YFSETQ. Together with reference TRBV5-1 and TRBJ2-7, the CDR3 gives the full variable domain: KAGVTQTPRYLIKTRGQQVTLSCSPISGHRSVSWYQQTPGQGLQFLFEYFSETQRNKGNFPGRFSGRQFSNSRSEMNVSTLELGDSALYLCASSSRQGLTHEQYFGPGTRLTVT.

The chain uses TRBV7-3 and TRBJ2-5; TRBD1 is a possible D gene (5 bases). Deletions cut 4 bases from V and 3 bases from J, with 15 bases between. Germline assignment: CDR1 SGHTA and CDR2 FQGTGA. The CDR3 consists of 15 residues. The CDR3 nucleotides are TGTGCCAGCAGCTCCGGCCGACAGAATGAAGAGACCCAGTACTTC. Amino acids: CASSSGRQNEETQYF.

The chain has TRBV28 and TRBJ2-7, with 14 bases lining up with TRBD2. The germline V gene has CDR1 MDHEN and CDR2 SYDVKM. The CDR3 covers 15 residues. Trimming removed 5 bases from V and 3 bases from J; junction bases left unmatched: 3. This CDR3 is CASSRLAGGDYEQYF. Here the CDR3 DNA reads TGTGCCAGCAGTCGACTAGCGGGGGGGGACTACGAGCAGTACTTC.

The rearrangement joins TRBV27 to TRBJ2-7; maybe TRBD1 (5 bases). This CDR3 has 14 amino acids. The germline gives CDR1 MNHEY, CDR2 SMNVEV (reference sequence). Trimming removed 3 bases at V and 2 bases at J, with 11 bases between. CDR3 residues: CASSLDQGTYEQYF. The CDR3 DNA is TGTGCCAGCAGTTTGGATCAGGGAACCTACGAGCAGTACTTC.

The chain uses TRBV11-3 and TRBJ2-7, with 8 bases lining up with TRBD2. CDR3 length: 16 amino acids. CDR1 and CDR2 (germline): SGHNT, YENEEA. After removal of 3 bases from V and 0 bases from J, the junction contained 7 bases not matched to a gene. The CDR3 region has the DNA TGTGCCAGCAGCTTTGATGGCGGGAGGCGCTCCTACGAGCAGTACTTC. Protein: CASSFDGGRRSYEQYF.

Here the CDR3 reads CASSLIGSSYNSPLHF. The CDR3 bases are TGTGCCAGCAGCTTAATTGGGAGCTCCTATAATTCACCCCTCCACTTT. The chain links TRBV7-8 to TRBJ1-6; D not certain. The germline V and J ends were trimmed by 2 bases and 0 bases, with 8 bases remaining between them. Germline-derived CDR1 and CDR2 are SGHVS and FQNEAQ. CDR3 length: 16 amino acids.

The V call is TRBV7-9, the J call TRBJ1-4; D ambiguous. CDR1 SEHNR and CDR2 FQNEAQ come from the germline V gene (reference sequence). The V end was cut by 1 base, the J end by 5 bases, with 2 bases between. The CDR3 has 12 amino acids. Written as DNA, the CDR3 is TGTGCCAGCAGCTTAGTAAATGAAAAACTGTTTTTT. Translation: CASSLVNEKLFF.

The CDR3 reads CASSLGVSGSYNEQFF. Written as DNA, the CDR3 is TGCGCCAGCAGCTTGGGGGTTAGCGGGAGCTATAATGAGCAGTTCTTC. The chain has TRBV5-1 and TRBJ2-1; 9 nucleotides agree with TRBD2. The CDR3 is 16 residues long. The V and J ends lost 0 bases and 7 bases, in that order; junction bases with no gene match: 8. Germline V CDR1 and CDR2: SGHRS, YFSETQ.

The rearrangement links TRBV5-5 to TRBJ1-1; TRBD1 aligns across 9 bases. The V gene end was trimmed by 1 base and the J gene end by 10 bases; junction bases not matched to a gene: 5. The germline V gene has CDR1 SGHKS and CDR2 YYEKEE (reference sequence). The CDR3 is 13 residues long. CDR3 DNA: TGTGCCAGCAGCTTGTTGGACAGGGGAAGAGCTTTCTTT. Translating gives CASSLLDRGRAFF.

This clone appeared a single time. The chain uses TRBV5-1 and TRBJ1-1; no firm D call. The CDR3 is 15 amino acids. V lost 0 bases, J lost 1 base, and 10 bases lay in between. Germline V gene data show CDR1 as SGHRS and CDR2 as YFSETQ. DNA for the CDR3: TGCGCCAGCAGCTTGGCCGAGGGAAGGAACACTGAAGCTTTCTTT. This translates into CASSLAEGRNTEAFF.

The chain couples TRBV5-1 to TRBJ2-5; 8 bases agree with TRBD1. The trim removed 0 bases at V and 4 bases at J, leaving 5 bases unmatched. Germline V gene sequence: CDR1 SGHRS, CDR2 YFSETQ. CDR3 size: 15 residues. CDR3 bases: TGCGCCAGCAGCTTGGGGACAGGGAGAACAGAGACCCAGTACTTC. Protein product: CASSLGTGRTETQYF.

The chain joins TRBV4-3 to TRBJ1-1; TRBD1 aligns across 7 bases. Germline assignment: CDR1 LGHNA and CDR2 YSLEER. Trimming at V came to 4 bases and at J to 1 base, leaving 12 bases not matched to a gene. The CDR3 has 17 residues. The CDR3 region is CASSLGPPTGTNTEAFF. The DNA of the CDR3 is TGCGCCAGCAGCCTTGGCCCCCCGACAGGGACGAACACTGAAGCTTTCTTT.

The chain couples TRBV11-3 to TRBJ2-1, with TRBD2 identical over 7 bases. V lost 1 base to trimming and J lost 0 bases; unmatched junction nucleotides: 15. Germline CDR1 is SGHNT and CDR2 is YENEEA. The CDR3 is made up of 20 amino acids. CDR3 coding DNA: TGTGCCAGCAGCTTAGTGGGAAAGTGGGGCGGGAGCCGCTCCTACAATGAGCAGTTCTTC. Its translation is CASSLVGKWGGSRSYNEQFF.